This T cell receptor beta chain is drawn from a study of blood T cells in healthy people across ages. Through a sample-barcoded 5' primer and a J-beta primer mix, a second PCR was run for roughly 6 to 11 cycles. Each cDNA molecule received a tag from a template-switch adaptor that had 12 random nucleotides. TCRdb reprocessed the 5' RACE reads with MiXCR, giving one entry per CDR3 protein. The sample lists hundreds of thousands of distinct CDR3 sequences, more than 55% occurring once. The CDR3 extends over 16 amino acids. CDR1 and CDR2 (germline): MGHRA, YSYEKL. V was clipped by 0 bases and J by 0 bases, with 11 bases between them.

This chain links TRBV4-1 with TRBJ1-1; tentative D call: TRBD1 (5 bases). The TCR sequence derives from a man between 35 and 55 years old in good health. The specimen was blood. In nucleotides, the CDR3 is TGCGCCAGCAGCCAAGAGGGGACCGTGATGAACACTGAAGCTTTCTTT. It is translated as CASSQEGTVMNTEAFF.